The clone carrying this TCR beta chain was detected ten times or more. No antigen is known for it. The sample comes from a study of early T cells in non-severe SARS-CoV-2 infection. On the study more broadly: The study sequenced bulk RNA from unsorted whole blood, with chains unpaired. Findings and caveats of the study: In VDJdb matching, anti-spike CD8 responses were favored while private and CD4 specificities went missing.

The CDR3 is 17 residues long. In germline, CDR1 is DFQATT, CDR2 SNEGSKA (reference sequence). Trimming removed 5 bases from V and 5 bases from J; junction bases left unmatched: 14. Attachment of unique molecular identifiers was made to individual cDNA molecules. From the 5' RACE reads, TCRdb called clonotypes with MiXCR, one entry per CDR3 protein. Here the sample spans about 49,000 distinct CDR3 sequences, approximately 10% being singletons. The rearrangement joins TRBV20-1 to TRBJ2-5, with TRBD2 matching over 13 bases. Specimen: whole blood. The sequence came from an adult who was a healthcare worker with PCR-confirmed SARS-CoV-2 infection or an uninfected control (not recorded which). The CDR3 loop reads CSALNLGLAGEGETQYF. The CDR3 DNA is TGCAGTGCTCTTAATTTAGGACTAGCGGGAGAGGGGGAGACCCAGTACTTC.